This TCR beta chain is drawn from a study of T-cell memory formation after mild COVID-19. Findings and limits, study-wide: A second wave expanding day 15 to 37 was CD4+-biased; contracting clones were balanced.

For this clonotype: What it binds is not known.

CDR1 is KGHSH, CDR2 LQKENI, per germline. The CDR3 totals 14 residues. V lost 6 bases and J 5 bases, leaving 14 bases between the germline ends. A 5'RACE reaction primed in the constant segment made cDNA libraries of TCR alpha and TCR beta, and these carried sample barcodes and UMIs. TCRdb recomputed calls from the 5' RACE reads with MiXCR, one row per CDR3 protein. Here the sample spans some 600,000 distinct CDR3 sequences, around a sixth being singletons. Sequencing was done on a sample of PBMCs or a T cell subset sorted from them (not recorded which). The clonotype was recovered from an adult woman who had mild COVID-19 (a few samples of this study predate the infection). Cell type and time point are not known. The rearrangement joins TRBV18 to TRBJ1-5; a weak D match, TRBD1 (6 bases). CDR3 DNA: TGTGCCAGCTCCCCCACAGGGTACTATCAGCCCCAGCATTTT. This translates into CASSPTGYYQPQHF.